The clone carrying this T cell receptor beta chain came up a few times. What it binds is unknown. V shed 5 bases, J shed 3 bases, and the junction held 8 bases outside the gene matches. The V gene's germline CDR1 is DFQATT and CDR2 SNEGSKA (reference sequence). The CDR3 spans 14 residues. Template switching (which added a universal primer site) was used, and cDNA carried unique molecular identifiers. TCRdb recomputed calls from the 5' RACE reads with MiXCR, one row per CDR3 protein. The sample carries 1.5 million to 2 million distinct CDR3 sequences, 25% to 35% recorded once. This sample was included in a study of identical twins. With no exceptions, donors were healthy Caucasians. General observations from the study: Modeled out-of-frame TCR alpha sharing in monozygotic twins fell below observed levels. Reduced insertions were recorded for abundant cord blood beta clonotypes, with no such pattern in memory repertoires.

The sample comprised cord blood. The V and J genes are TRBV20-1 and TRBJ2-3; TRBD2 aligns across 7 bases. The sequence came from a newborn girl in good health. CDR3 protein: CSAYSTSRTDTQYF. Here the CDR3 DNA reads TGCAGTGCTTACTCGACTAGCCGTACAGATACGCAGTATTTT.